These 5 T cell receptor beta chains were sequenced from one sample in a study of shared clonotypes between healthy human individuals. Measured with immunoSEQ multiplex PCR; TCRdb has only the in-frame clones, and not every one. The profile covers some 350,000 clones, with around 67% appearing a single time and 10% taken by the ten largest. Source material: memory CD4+ T cells sorted from blood. The subset: CD45RA-negative fraction. The receptors originated from a man aged 30 to 45 in good health.

The CDR3 reads CASSLGPRREGQETQYF. The CDR3, as DNA: TGTGCCAGCAGCTTAGGTCCAAGGCGGGAAGGCCAAGAGACCCAGTACTTC. The chain couples TRBV7-7 to TRBJ2-5, with D possibly being TRBD2 (6 bases). The CDR3 totals 17 residues. Per germline, CDR1 SSHAT and CDR2 FNYEAQ (reference sequence). Trimming stripped 1 base from V and 1 base from J, with 16 bases between.

This clone appeared a few times. CDR3 sequence reads: CASSLGREVHTDTQYF. CDR3 sequence (DNA): TGTGCCAGCAGCTTAGGCCGGGAGGTCCACACAGATACGCAGTATTTT. This chain uses TRBV7-8 with TRBJ2-3; TRBD2 agrees at 7 bases. CDR3 size: 16 residues. V gave up 1 base and J gave up 2 bases; unmatched junction bases: 6. Germline CDR1 and CDR2: SGHVS and FQNEAQ.

The J gene is TRBJ2-7, the V gene TRBV28; 8 bases agree with TRBD2. CDR3 length equals 16 residues. The J segment lost 7 bases and the V segment lost 1 base, leaving 12 bases of the junction unmatched. Germline V lookup: CDR1 MDHEN, CDR2 SYDVKM. The CDR3 spells CASSLFGGITGGEQYF. Written as DNA, the CDR3 is TGTGCCAGCAGTTTATTTGGCGGGATCACGGGGGGGGAGCAGTACTTC.

This clone has a handful of counts. This rearrangement joins TRBV7-3 to TRBJ1-1; TRBD1 might be the D (5 bases). The CDR3 loop spans 15 amino acids. Looked up from germline, CDR1 is SGHTA and CDR2 is FQGTGA. V lost 5 bases and J lost 5, with 18 bases in between. The CDR3: CASSPGLGGRTEAFF. CDR3 nucleotides: TGTGCCAGCAGCCCCGGATTGGGGGGGAGAACTGAAGCTTTCTTT.

The chain combines TRBV29-1 with TRBJ2-1; TRBD1 is a possible D gene (5 bases). This CDR3 region has 15 residues. V was clipped by 4 bases and J by 1 base, with 14 bases between them. CDR1 SQVTM and CDR2 ANQGSEA come from the germline V gene. The CDR3 bases are TGCAGCGTTGGTCTTAGACAGAAATCCTACAATGAGCAGTTCTTC. As protein: CSVGLRQKSYNEQFF.